Listed here is a single TCR beta chain. What it recognizes is unknown. The CDR3 runs to 13 residues. V was clipped by 0 bases and J by 5 bases; unmatched bases: 1. Germline V gene lookup returns CDR1 WNHNN and CDR2 SYGVQD (reference sequence). The donors (healthy individuals) were bone marrow donors. Primers: 60 Vbeta forward and 13 Jbeta reverse. The table came from immunoSEQ multiplex PCR; TCRdb's copy has only in-frame clones and leaves some out. The data show about 100,000 clones, with roughly 75% seen just once and 0.7% to 0.85% held by the top ten. This sample stems from a study of cytomegalovirus exposure and HLA in healthy donors. Findings and limits, study-wide: The CMV antigen specificity of three CMV-associated chains was confirmed through in vitro analysis.

The chain links TRBV10-1 to TRBJ2-7; TRBD1 aligns across 7 bases. This TCR came from an older woman in good health and CMV-seronegative. The sample comprised PBMCs. CDR3 bases: TGCGCCAGCAGTGAGTCTACAGGGGACGAGCAGTACTTC. Encoded protein: CASSESTGDEQYF.